The rows below give T cell receptor beta chains drawn from one sample of a study of shared clonotypes between healthy human individuals. Clones were sequenced by immunoSEQ multiplex PCR, and TCRdb holds only the in-frame ones, with some missing. This table holds roughly 680,000 clones, about two thirds found once. The sequenced material came from memory CD4+ T cells sorted from blood. The origin of the receptors is a woman between 25 and 40 years old in good health. Both conserved end residues are part of each CDR3. Fields, in order: clone size, D gene, J gene, V gene, CDR3 protein, CDR3 DNA. A D gene is named only where the DNA matches it firmly. The size entry is marked missing in some rows and otherwise reads once, few, many or a size class.

>NA|NA|TRBJ2-1|TRBV25-1
CASSEWATSSYNEQFF
TGTGCCAGCAGTGAATGGGCGACTAGCTCCTACAATGAGCAGTTCTTC
>NA|NA|TRBJ1-1|TRBV2
CASMEETGWFAEAFF
TGTGCCAGCATGGAGGAGACGGGTTGGTTCGCTGAAGCTTTCTTT
>NA|TRBD1|TRBJ2-7|TRBV10-3
CAVKQGLSYEQYF
TGTGCCGTGAAACAGGGGTTATCCTACGAGCAGTACTTC
>NA|TRBD2|TRBJ2-4|TRBV7-3
CASSKTSGRGAKNIQYF
TGTGCCAGCAGCAAGACTAGCGGGAGAGGGGCCAAAAACATTCAGTACTTC
>NA|NA|TRBJ2-5|TRBV10-2
CASSVPGVEETQYF
TGCGCCAGCAGTGTCCCCGGGGTGGAAGAGACCCAGTACTTC
>few|NA|TRBJ2-3|TRBV9
CASSAARGTDTQYF
TGTGCCAGCAGCGCCGCCAGAGGCACAGATACGCAGTATTTT
>NA|NA|TRBJ1-4|TRBV4-1
CASSQVDLGLVEKLFF
TGCGCCAGCAGCCAAGTGGATTTGGGGCTCGTTGAAAAACTGTTTTTT
>NA|TRBD2|TRBJ2-3|TRBV30
CAWSGGAGVTDTQYF
TGTGCCTGGAGCGGGGGAGCGGGAGTTACAGATACGCAGTATTTT
>NA|TRBD2|TRBJ2-1|TRBV19
CASSMRSLAGAHYSYNEQFF
TGTGCCAGTAGTATGAGGTCCCTAGCGGGAGCCCACTACTCCTACAATGAGCAGTTCTTC
>NA|NA|TRBJ1-6|TRBV5-1
CASSLVGDDSPLHF
TGCGCCAGCAGCTTGGTAGGGGACGATTCACCCCTCCACTTT
>NA|NA|TRBJ1-1|TRBV19
CASSIGGTSNTEAFF
TGTGCCAGTAGTATAGGCGGGACTTCGAACACTGAAGCTTTCTTT
>NA|NA|TRBJ2-1|TRBV28
CASSSGTRNNEQFF
TGTGCCAGCAGTTCCGGAACGCGGAACAATGAGCAGTTCTTC
>once|TRBD2|TRBJ2-3|TRBV6-5
CASNRGGTQYF
TGTGCCAGCAATCGGGGGGGTACGCAGTATTTT
>many|NA|TRBJ2-2|TRBV2
CASSLTGEGTGELFF
TGTGCCAGCAGTCTGACAGGGGAGGGTACCGGGGAGCTGTTTTTT
>NA|NA|TRBJ1-5|TRBV7-9
CASSFLAGHQPQHF
TGTGCCAGCAGCTTTCTGGCAGGTCATCAGCCCCAGCATTTT
>NA|NA|TRBJ2-4|TRBV11-2
CASSQVGPSKNIQYF
TGTGCCAGCAGCCAGGTGGGACCTAGCAAAAACATTCAGTACTTC
>NA|NA|TRBJ2-3|TRBV7-9
CASSSRLTDTQYF
TGTGCCAGCAGCTCCCGACTGACAGATACGCAGTATTTT
>NA|TRBD2|TRBJ2-7|TRBV7-2
CASSLTSGVSYEQYF
TGTGCCAGCAGCTTAACTAGCGGGGTGTCCTACGAGCAGTACTTC
>NA|NA|TRBJ1-1|TRBV11-2
CASSFQRDTEAFF
TGTGCCAGCAGCTTCCAACGGGACACTGAAGCTTTCTTT
>once|TRBD2|TRBJ2-3|TRBV7-2
CASSDRLSGWAADTQYF
TGTGCCAGCAGCGATCGACTTAGCGGGTGGGCGGCAGATACGCAGTATTTT
>once|NA|TRBJ2-7|TRBV6-1
CASSVTQGASYEQYF
TGTGCCAGCAGTGTGACACAGGGAGCTTCCTACGAGCAGTACTTC
>NA|NA|TRBJ1-5|TRBV6-1
CASSQIWGSNQPQHF
TGTGCCAGCAGTCAAATTTGGGGTAGCAATCAGCCCCAGCATTTT
>NA|TRBD1|TRBJ1-4|TRBV6-1
CASRPGTASEKLFF
TGTGCCAGCAGGCCCGGGACAGCTTCGGAGAAACTGTTTTTT
>NA|NA|TRBJ2-3|TRBV5-1
CASSLEARNLDTQYF
TGCGCCAGCAGCTTGGAGGCCAGGAACCTGGATACGCAGTATTTT
>once|TRBD1|TRBJ1-4|TRBV4-1
CASSQVNDRVWKLFF
TGCGCCAGCAGCCAGGTTAACGACAGGGTTTGGAAACTGTTTTTT
>NA|NA|TRBJ1-2|TRBV2
CASTSRGGGSSYGYTF
TGTGCCAGCACCTCGCGAGGGGGAGGTTCTTCATATGGCTACACCTTC
>many|NA|TRBJ1-2|TRBV28
CASSLQGDYGYTF
TGTGCCAGCAGCCTACAGGGAGACTATGGCTACACCTTC
>NA|TRBD1|TRBJ2-7|TRBV6-1
CASRKDRTYEQYF
TGTGCCAGCAGGAAGGACAGGACCTACGAGCAGTACTTC
>few|NA|TRBJ2-1|TRBV6-4
CASSSGSNLYNEQFF
TGTGCCAGCAGTAGTGGGAGTAATCTTTACAATGAGCAGTTCTTC
>NA|NA|TRBJ1-1|TRBV5-1
CASSPGFDGTEAFF
TGCGCCAGCAGCCCGGGGTTCGATGGCACTGAAGCTTTCTTT
>NA|TRBD1|TRBJ2-7|TRBV28
CASTNVGTANF
TGTGCCAGCACCAACGTAGGGACAGCTAACTTC
>once|TRBD2|TRBJ2-5|TRBV19
CATNSRTSGRLETQYF
TGTGCCACTAATTCTCGGACTAGCGGGAGGTTGGAGACCCAGTACTTC
>NA|NA|TRBJ2-4|TRBV5-4
CASSFGVTAKNIQYF
TGTGCCAGCAGCTTTGGAGTCACAGCCAAAAACATTCAGTACTTC
>NA|TRBD2|TRBJ2-3|TRBV2
CASRPGLAGLDTQYF
TGTGCCAGCAGGCCGGGACTAGCGGGACTAGATACGCAGTATTTT
>NA|NA|TRBJ2-1|TRBV28
CASSLGYNEQFF
TGTGCCAGCAGTTTGGGGTACAATGAGCAGTTCTTC
>NA|NA|TRBJ1-6|TRBV11-2
CASSLGDYYNSPLHF
TGTGCCAGCAGCTTGGGAGATTACTATAATTCACCCCTCCACTTT
>NA|NA|TRBJ2-7|TRBV6-1
CASVPYGSYEQYF
TGTGCCAGTGTCCCCTATGGCTCCTACGAGCAGTACTTC
>NA|TRBD2|TRBJ2-7|TRBV5-1
CASSTVAGDEQYF
TGCGCCAGCAGCACCGTAGCGGGCGACGAGCAGTACTTC
>NA|NA|TRBJ2-7|TRBV9
CASSAHWGLSYEQYF
TGTGCCAGCAGCGCGCATTGGGGCCTCTCCTACGAACAGTACTTC
>NA|NA|TRBJ2-1|TRBV10-3
CAIRDLKISLHEQFF
TGTGCCATCAGAGATTTAAAGATCTCTCTCCATGAGCAGTTCTTC
>NA|NA|TRBJ2-1|TRBV5-8
CASSLSLSSASVNEQFF
TGTGCCAGCAGCCTATCCTTGTCTTCGGCATCGGTTAATGAGCAGTTCTTC
>many|NA|TRBJ1-2|TRBV11-2
CASSPAQGGAPDGYTF
TGTGCCAGCAGCCCTGCCCAGGGAGGGGCTCCAGATGGCTACACCTTC
>NA|NA|TRBJ1-5|TRBV10-3
CAISEGTTNQPQHF
TGTGCCATCAGTGAGGGGACAACAAATCAGCCCCAGCATTTT
>NA|NA|TRBJ1-5|TRBV27
CASSLVGSRQPQHF
TGTGCCAGCAGTTTAGTTGGATCCCGTCAGCCCCAGCATTTT
>NA|NA|TRBJ2-7|TRBV28
CASSLYSVRPNYEQYF
TGTGCCAGCAGTTTATATAGCGTTAGACCCAACTACGAGCAGTACTTC
>NA|NA|TRBJ2-7|TRBV6-6
CASSSTGTRGYEQYF
TGTGCCAGCAGCTCTACCGGGACGAGGGGCTACGAGCAGTACTTC
>few|TRBD1|TRBJ1-4|TRBV7-9
CASSSQGAAGEKLFF
TGTGCCAGCAGCTCGCAGGGGGCGGCCGGGGAAAAACTGTTTTTT
>once|TRBD1|TRBJ2-2|TRBV4-2
CASSLGQGNTGELFF
TGTGCCAGCAGCTTGGGACAGGGGAACACCGGGGAGCTGTTTTTT
>NA|NA|TRBJ2-6|TRBV27
CASSFWGNGANVLTF
TGTGCCAGCAGTTTTTGGGGTAATGGGGCCAACGTCCTGACTTTC
>once|TRBD1|TRBJ1-1|TRBV5-1
CASSNGQGITEAFF
TGCGCCAGCAGCAACGGACAGGGTATCACTGAAGCTTTCTTT
>NA|NA|TRBJ2-2|TRBV5-5
CASSPGPASTGELFF
TGTGCCAGCAGCCCCGGCCCAGCAAGCACCGGGGAGCTGTTTTTT
>NA|TRBD1|TRBJ2-7|TRBV4-2
CASSQQEGQGDEQYF
TGTGCCAGCAGCCAACAAGAGGGACAGGGGGACGAGCAGTACTTC
>NA|NA|TRBJ2-7|TRBV19
CASSMTAYEQYF
TGTGCCAGTAGTATGACGGCCTACGAGCAGTACTTC
>NA|NA|TRBJ1-1|TRBV28
CASSPRGQNTEAFF
TGTGCCAGCAGCCCTCGGGGACAGAACACTGAAGCTTTCTTT
>NA|NA|TRBJ1-2|TRBV5-1
CASSLTQDNYGYTF
TGCGCCAGCAGCTTGACACAGGACAACTATGGCTACACCTTC
>NA|NA|TRBJ1-3|TRBV6-5
CASSNTGSSGNTIYF
TGTGCCAGCAGTAATACAGGGAGTTCTGGAAACACCATATATTTT
>NA|NA|TRBJ2-3|TRBV29-1
CSVSSESTDTQYF
TGCAGCGTTTCATCCGAAAGCACAGATACGCAGTATTTT
>NA|TRBD1|TRBJ2-3|TRBV28
CASSSGTGHRDTQYF
TGTGCCAGCAGTTCCGGGACAGGGCACAGAGATACGCAGTATTTT
>NA|NA|TRBJ2-7|TRBV6-6
CASSLGPFYEQYF
TGTGCCAGCAGTCTGGGACCTTTTTACGAGCAGTACTTC